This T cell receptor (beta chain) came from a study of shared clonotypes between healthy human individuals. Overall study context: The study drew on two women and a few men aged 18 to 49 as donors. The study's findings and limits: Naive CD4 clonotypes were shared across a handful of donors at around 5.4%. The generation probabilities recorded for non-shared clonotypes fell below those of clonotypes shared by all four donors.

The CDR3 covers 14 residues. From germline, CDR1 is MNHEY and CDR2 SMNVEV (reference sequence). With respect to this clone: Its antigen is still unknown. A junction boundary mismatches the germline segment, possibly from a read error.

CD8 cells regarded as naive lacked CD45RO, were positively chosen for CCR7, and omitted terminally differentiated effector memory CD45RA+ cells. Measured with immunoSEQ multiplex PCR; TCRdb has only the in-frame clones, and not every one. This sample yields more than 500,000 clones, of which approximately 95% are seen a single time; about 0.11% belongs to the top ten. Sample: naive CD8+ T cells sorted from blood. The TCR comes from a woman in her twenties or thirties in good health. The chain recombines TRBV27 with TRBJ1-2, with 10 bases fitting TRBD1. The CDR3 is CASSPGTGVNGCTF. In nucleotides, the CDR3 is TGTGCCAGCAGTCCCGGGACAGGGGTAAATGGCTGCACCTTC.